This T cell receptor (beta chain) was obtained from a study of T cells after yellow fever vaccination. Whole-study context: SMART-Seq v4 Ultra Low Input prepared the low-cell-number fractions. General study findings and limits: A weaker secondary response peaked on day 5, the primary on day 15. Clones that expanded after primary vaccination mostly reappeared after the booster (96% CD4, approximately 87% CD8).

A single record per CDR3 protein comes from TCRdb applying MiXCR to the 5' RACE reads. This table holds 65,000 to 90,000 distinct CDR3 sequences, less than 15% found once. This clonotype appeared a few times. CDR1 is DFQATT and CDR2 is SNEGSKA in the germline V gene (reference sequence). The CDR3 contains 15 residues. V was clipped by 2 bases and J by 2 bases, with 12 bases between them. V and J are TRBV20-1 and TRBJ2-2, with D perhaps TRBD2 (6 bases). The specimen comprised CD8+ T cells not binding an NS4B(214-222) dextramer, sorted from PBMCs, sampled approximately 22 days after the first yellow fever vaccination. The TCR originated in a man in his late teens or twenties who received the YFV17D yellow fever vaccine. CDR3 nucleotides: TGCAGTGCTAGATTACTAGCTCTAAACACCGGGGAGCTGTTTTTT. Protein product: CSARLLALNTGELFF.